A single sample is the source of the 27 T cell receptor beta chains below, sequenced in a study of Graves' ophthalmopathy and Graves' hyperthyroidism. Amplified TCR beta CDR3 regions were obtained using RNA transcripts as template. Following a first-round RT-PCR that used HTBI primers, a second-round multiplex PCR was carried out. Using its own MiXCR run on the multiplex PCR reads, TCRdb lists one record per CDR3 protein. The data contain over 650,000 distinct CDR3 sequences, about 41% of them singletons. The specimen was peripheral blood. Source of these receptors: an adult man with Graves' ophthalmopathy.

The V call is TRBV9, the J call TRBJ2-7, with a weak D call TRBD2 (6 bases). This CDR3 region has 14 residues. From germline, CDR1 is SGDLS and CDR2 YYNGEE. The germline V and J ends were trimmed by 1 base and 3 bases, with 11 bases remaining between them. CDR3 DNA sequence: TGTGCCAGCAGCGTAACGAACGGGAGCTACGAGCAGTACTTC. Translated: CASSVTNGSYEQYF.

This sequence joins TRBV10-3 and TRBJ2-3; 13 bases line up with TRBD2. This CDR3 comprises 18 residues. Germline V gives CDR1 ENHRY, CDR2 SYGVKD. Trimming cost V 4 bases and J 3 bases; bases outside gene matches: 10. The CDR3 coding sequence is TGTGCCATCAGTGGAAAACCGGGACTAGCGGGAATTACAGATACGCAGTATTTT. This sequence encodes CAISGKPGLAGITDTQYF.

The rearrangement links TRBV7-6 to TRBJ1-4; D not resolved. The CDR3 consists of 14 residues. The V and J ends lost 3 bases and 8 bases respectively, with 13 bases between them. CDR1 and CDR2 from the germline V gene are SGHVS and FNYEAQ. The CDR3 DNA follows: TGTGCCAGCAGCTTGGCATGGAGCGGCGAAAAACTGTTTTTT. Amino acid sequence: CASSLAWSGEKLFF.

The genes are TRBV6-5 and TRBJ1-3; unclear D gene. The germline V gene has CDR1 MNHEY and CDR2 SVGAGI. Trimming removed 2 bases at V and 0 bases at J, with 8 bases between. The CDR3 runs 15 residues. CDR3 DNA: TGTGCCAGCAGTTACAGATGGGACTCTGGAAACACCATATATTTT. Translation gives CASSYRWDSGNTIYF.

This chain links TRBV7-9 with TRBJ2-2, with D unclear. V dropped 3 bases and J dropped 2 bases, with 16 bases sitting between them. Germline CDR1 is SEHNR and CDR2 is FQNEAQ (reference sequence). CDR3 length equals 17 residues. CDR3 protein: CASSFASSSGNTGELFF. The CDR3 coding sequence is TGTGCCAGCAGCTTCGCCAGCAGCTCTGGAAACACCGGGGAGCTGTTTTTT.

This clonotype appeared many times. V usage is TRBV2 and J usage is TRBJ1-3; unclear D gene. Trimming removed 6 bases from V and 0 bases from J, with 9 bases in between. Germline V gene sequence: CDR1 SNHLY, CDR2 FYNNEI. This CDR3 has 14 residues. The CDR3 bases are TGTGCCAGCAGGCCATCAGCCTCTGGAAACACCATATATTTT. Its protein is CASRPSASGNTIYF. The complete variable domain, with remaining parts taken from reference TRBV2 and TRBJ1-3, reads EPEVTQTPSHQVTQMGQEVILRCVPISNHLYFYWYRQILGQKVEFLVSFYNNEISEKSEIFDDQFSVERPDGSNFTLKIRSTKLEDSAMYFCASRPSASGNTIYFGEGSWLTVV.

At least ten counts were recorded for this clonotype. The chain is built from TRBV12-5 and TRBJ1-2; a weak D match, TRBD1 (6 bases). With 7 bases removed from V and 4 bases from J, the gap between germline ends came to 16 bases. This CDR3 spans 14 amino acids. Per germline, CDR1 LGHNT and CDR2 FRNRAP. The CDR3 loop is CASAPLTGIYGYTF. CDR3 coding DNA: TGTGCTAGTGCCCCTCTGACAGGCATCTATGGCTACACCTTC.

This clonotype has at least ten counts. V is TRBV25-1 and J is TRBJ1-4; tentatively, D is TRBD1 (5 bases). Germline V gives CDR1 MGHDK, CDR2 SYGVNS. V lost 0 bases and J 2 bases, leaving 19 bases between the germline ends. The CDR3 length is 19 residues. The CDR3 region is CASSEYGTQMWGTNEKLFF. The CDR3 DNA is TGTGCCAGCAGTGAATATGGGACCCAGATGTGGGGCACTAATGAAAAACTGTTTTTT.

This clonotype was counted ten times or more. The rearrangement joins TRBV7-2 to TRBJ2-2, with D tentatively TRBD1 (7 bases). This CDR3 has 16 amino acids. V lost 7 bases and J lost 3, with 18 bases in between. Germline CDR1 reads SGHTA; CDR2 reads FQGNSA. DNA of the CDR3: TGTGCCAGCACCCAGAGGAGCAGGGGGGACACCGGGGAGCTGTTTTTT. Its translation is CASTQRSRGDTGELFF.

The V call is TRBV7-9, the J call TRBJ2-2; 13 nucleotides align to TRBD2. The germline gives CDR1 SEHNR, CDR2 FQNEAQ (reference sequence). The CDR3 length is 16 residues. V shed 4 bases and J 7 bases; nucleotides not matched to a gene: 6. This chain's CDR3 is CASSYGTSGMFGELFF. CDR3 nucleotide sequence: TGTGCCAGCAGCTATGGGACTAGCGGGATGTTCGGGGAGCTGTTTTTT.

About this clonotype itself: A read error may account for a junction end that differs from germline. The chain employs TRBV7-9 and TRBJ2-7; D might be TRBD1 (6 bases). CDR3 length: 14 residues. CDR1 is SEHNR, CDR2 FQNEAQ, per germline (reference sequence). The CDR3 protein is CATSSGAFFGEQYF. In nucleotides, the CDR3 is TGTGCCACCAGCTCAGGGGCCTTTTTCGGCGAGCAGTACTTC.

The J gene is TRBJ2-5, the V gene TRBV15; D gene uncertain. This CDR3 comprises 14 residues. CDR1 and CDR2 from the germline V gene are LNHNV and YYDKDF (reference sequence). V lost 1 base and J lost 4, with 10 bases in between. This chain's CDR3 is CATSRGGSGETQYF. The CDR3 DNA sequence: TGTGCCACCAGCAGAGGGGGTTCGGGAGAGACCCAGTACTTC.

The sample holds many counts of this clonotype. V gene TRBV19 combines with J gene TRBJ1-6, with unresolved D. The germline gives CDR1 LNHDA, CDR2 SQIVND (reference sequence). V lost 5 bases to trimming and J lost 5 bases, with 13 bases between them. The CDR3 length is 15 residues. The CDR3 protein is CASSLRMTNNSPLHF. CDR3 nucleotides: TGTGCCAGTAGTTTAAGGATGACCAATAATTCACCCCTCCACTTT.

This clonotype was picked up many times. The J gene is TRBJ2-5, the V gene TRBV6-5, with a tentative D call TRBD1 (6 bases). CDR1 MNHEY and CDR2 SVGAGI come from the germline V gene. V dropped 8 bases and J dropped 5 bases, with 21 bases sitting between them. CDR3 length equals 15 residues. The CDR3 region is CASGTGSPPGETQYF. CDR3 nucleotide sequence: TGTGCCAGCGGTACAGGGTCCCCACCAGGGGAGACCCAGTACTTC.

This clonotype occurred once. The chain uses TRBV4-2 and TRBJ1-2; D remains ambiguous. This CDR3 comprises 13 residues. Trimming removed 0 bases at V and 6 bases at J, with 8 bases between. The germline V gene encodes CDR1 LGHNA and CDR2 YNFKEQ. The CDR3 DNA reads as TGTGCCAGCAGCCAAGATTGGGGTAATGGCTACACCTTC. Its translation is CASSQDWGNGYTF.

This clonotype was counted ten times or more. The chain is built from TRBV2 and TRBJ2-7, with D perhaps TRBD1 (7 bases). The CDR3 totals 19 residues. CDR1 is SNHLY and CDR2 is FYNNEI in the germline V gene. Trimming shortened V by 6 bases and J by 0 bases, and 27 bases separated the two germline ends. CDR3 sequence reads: CASRPGTAGHGPTSYEQYF. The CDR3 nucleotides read TGTGCCAGCAGGCCTGGGACAGCGGGCCATGGACCCACCTCCTACGAGCAGTACTTC. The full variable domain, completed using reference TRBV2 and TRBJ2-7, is EPEVTQTPSHQVTQMGQEVILRCVPISNHLYFYWYRQILGQKVEFLVSFYNNEISEKSEIFDDQFSVERPDGSNFTLKIRSTKLEDSAMYFCASRPGTAGHGPTSYEQYFGPGTRLTVT.

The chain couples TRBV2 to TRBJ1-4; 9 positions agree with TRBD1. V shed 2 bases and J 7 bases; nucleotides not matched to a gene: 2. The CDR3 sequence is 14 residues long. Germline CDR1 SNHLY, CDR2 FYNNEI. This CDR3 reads CASSEYRGLEKLFF. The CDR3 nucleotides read TGTGCCAGCAGTGAATACAGGGGGCTTGAAAAACTGTTTTTT. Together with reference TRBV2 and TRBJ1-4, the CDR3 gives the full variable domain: EPEVTQTPSHQVTQMGQEVILRCVPISNHLYFYWYRQILGQKVEFLVSFYNNEISEKSEIFDDQFSVERPDGSNFTLKIRSTKLEDSAMYFCASSEYRGLEKLFFGSGTQLSVL.

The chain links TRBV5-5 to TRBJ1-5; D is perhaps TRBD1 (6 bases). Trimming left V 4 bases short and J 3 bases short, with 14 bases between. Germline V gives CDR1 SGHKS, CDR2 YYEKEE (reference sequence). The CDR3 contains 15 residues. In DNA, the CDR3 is TGTGCCAGCAGCCAAGGGGACACCTTCAATCAGCCCCAGCATTTT. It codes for CASSQGDTFNQPQHF.

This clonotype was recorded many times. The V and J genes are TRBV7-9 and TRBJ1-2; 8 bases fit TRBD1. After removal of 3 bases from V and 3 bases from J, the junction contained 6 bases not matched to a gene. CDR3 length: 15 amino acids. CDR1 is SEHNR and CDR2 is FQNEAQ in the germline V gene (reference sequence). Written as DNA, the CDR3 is TGTGCCAGCAGCTTTGGACAGGGTGTATACTATGGCTACACCTTC. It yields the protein CASSFGQGVYYGYTF.

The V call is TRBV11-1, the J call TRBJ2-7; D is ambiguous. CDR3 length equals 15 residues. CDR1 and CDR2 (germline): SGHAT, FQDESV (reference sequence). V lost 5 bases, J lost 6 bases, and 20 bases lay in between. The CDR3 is CASSPSGSHPGEQYF. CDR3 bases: TGTGCCAGCAGCCCGTCCGGGTCTCACCCCGGCGAGCAGTACTTC.

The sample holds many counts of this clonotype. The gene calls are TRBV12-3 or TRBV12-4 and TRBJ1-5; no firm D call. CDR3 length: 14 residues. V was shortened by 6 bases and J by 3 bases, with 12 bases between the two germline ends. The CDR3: CASSFRRLNQPQHF. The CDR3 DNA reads TGTGCCAGCAGCTTCAGGAGACTCAATCAGCCCCAGCATTTT.

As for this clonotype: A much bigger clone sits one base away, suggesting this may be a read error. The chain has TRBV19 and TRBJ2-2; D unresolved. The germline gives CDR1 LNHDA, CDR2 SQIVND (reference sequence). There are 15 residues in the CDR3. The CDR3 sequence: CTSSTARSNTGELFF. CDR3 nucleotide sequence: TGTACCAGCTCGACTGCCAGGTCGAACACCGGGGAGCTGTTTTTT.

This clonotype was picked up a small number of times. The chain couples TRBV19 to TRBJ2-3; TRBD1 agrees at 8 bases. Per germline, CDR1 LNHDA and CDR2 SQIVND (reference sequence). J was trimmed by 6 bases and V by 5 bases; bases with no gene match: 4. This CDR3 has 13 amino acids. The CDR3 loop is CASSQGAEDTQYF. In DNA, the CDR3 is TGTGCCAGTAGTCAGGGGGCGGAGGATACGCAGTATTTT.

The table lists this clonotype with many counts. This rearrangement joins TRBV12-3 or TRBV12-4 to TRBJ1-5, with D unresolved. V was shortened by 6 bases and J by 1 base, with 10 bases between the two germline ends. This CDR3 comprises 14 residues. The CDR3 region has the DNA TGTGCCAGCAGCCTCTGGGCCAGCAATCAGCCCCAGCATTTT. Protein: CASSLWASNQPQHF.

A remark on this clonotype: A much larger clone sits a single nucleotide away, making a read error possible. The chain's CDR3 is CASSLHEISRSPNTF. In nucleotides, the CDR3 is TGTGCCAGCAGCTTGCACGAAATTTCCCGCAGTCCTAACACCTTC. This chain joins TRBV11-2 and TRBJ1-2; D is uncertain. The CDR3 consists of 15 residues. Trimming shortened V by 3 bases and J by 12 bases, and 23 bases separated the two germline ends. Germline V lookup: CDR1 SGHAT, CDR2 FQNNGV. The whole variable domain, remainder taken from reference TRBV11-2 and TRBJ1-2, is EAGVAQSPRYKIIEKRQSVAFWCNPISGHATLYWYQQILGQGPKLLIQFQNNGVVDDSQLPKDRFSAERLKGVDSTLKIQPAKLEDSAVYLCASSLHEISRSPNTFGSGTRLTVV.

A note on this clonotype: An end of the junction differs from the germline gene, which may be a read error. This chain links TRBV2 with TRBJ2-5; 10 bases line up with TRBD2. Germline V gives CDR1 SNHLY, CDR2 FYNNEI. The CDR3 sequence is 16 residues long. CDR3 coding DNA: TGTGCCAGCAGGAGACTAGCGGGTGGGACCCAAAAGACCCAGTACTTC. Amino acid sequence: CASRRLAGGTQKTQYF.

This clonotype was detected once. The CDR3 DNA is TGCAGCGTTCGCGGGACAGGCAGCTACGAGCAGTACTTC. It specifies CSVRGTGSYEQYF. The rearrangement joins TRBV29-1 to TRBJ2-7, with 8 bases identical to TRBD1. The germline gives CDR1 SQVTM, CDR2 ANQGSEA. V shed 5 bases, J shed 3 bases, and the junction held 6 bases outside the gene matches. The CDR3 consists of 13 residues.